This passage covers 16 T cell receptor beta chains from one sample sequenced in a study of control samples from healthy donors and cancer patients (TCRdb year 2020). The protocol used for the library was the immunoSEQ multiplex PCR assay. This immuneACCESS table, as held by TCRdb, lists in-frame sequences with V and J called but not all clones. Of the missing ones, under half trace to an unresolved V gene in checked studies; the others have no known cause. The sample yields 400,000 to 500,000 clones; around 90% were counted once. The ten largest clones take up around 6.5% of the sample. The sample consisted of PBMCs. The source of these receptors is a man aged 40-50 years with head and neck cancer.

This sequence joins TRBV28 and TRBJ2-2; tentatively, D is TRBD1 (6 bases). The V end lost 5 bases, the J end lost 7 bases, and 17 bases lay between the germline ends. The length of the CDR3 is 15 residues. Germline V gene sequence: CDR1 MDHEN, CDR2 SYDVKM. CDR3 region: CASSGSQGKDGELFF. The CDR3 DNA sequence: TGTGCCAGCAGTGGCTCGCAGGGGAAGGACGGGGAGCTGTTTTTT.

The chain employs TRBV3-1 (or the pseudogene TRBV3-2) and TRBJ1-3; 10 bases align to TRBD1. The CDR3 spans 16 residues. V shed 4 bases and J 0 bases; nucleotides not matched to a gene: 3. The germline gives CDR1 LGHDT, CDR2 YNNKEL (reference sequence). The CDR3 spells CASSPRTGGSGNTIYF. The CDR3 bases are TGTGCCAGCAGCCCGAGGACAGGGGGCTCTGGAAACACCATATATTTT.

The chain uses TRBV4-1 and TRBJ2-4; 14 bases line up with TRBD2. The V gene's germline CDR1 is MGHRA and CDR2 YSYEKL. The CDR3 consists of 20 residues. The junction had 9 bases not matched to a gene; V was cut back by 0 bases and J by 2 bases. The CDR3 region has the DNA TGCGCCAGCAGCCAAGACCATCCGACTAGCGGGGGGGCAACCAAAAACATTCAGTACTTC. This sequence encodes CASSQDHPTSGGATKNIQYF.

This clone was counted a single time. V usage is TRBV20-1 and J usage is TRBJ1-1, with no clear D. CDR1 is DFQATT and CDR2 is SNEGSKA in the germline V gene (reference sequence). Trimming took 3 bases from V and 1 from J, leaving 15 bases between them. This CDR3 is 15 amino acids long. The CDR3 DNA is TGCAGTGCTAGTCTCGGGTACGCGGCGAACACTGAAGCTTTCTTT. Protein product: CSASLGYAANTEAFF.

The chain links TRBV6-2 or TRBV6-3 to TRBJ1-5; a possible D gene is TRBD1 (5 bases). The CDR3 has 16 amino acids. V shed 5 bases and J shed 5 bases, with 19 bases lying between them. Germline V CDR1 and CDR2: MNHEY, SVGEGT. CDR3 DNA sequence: TGTGCCAGCAGTACCAATCAGGGTCGGAGGGATCAGCCCCAGCATTTT. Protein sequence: CASSTNQGRRDQPQHF.

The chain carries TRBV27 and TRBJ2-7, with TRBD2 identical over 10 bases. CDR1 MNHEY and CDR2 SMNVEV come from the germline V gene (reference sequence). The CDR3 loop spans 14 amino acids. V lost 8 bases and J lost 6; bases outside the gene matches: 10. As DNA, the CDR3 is TGTGCCAGCGGGACTAGCGCCATGGGGGCCGAGCAGTACTTC. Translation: CASGTSAMGAEQYF.

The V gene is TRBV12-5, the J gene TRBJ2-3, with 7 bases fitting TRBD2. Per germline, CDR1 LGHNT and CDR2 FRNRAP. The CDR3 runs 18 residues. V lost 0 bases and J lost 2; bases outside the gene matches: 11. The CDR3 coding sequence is TGTGCTAGTGGTTTGGTACGAATAGCGGGTAGACACACAGATACGCAGTATTTT. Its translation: CASGLVRIAGRHTDTQYF. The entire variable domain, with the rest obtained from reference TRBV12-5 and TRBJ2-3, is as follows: DARVTQTPRHKVTEMGQEVTMRCQPILGHNTVFWYRQTMMQGLELLAYFRNRAPLDDSGMPKDRFSAEMPDATLATLKIQPSEPRDSAVYFCASGLVRIAGRHTDTQYFGPGTRLTVL.

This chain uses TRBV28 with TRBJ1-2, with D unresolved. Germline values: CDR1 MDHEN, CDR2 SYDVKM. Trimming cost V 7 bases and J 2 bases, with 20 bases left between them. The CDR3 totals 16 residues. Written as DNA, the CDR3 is TGTGCCAGCACTCGGAGCGGAGGGAAGAAGAACTATGGCTACACCTTC. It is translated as CASTRSGGKKNYGYTF.

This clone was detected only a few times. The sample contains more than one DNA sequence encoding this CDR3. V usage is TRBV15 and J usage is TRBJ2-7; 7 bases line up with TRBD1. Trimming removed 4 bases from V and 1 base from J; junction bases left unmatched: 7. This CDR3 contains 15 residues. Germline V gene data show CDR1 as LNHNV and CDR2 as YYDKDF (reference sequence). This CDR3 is CATSTRQGPSYEQYF. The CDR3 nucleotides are TGTGCCACCAGCACGAGACAGGGACCTTCCTACGAGCAGTACTTC.

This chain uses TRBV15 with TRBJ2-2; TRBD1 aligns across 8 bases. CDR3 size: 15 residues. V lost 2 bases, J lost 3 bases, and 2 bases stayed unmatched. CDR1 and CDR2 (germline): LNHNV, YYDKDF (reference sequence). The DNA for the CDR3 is TGTGCCACCAGCAGAAGGACAGGGTACACCGGGGAGCTGTTTTTT. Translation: CATSRRTGYTGELFF.

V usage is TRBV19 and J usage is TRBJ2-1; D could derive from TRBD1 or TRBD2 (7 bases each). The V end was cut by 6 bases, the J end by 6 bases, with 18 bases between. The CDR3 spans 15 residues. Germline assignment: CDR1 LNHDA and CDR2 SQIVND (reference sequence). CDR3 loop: CASSRGGTRGNEQFF. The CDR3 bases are TGTGCCAGTAGCAGGGGGGGGACAAGAGGCAATGAGCAGTTCTTC.

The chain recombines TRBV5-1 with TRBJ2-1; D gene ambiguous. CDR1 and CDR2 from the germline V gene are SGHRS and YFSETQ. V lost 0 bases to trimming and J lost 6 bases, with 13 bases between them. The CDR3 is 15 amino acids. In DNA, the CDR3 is TGCGCCAGCAGCTTGGTTGTCTCCACGACCAATGAGCAGTTCTTC. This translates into CASSLVVSTTNEQFF.

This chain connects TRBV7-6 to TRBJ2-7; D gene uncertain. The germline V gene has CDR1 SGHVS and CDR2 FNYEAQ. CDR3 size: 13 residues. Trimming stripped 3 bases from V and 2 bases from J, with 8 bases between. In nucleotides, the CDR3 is TGTGCCAGCAGCTTCCAGAAGACCTACGAGCAGTACTTC. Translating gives CASSFQKTYEQYF.

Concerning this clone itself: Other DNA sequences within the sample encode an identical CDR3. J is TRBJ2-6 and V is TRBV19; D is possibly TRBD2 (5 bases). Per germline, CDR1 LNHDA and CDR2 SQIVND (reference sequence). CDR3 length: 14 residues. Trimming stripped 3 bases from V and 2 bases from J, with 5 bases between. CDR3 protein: CASSIGAGANVLTF. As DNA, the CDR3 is TGTGCCAGTAGTATCGGGGCTGGGGCCAACGTCCTGACTTTC. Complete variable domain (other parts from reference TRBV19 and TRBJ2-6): DGGITQSPKYLFRKEGQNVTLSCEQNLNHDAMYWYRQDPGQGLRLIYYSQIVNDFQKGDIAEGYSVSREKKESFPLTVTSAQKNPTAFYLCASSIGAGANVLTFGAGSRLTVL.

The CDR3 bases are TGTGCCAGCAGTTCTGGGACTAGCGGGCTAAGCTCCTACAATGAGCAGTTCTTC. This encodes CASSSGTSGLSSYNEQFF. J is TRBJ2-1 and V is TRBV7-8, with 12 nucleotides matching TRBD2. Trimming cost V 6 bases and J 0 bases; bases outside gene matches: 9. Germline V CDR1 and CDR2: SGHVS, FQNEAQ. The CDR3 extends over 18 amino acids.

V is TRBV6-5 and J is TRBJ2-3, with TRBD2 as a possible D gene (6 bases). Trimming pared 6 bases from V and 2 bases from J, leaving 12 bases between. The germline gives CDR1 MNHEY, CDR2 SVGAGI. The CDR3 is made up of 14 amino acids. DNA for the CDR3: TGTGCCAGCAGGGTACTAGCCAACACAGATACGCAGTATTTT. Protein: CASRVLANTDTQYF.